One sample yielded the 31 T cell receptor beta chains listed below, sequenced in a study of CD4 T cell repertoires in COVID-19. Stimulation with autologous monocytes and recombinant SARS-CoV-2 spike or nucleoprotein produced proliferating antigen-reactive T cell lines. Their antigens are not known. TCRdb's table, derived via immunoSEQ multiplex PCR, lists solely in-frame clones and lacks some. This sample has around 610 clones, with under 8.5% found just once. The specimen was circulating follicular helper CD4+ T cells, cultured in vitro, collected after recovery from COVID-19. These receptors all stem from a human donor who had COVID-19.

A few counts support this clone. Here the CDR3 reads CAISASPGQVDGYTF. CDR3 DNA: TGTGCCATCAGTGCCTCACCGGGACAGGTCGATGGCTACACCTTC. The chain couples TRBV10-3 to TRBJ1-2; 8 nucleotides align to TRBD1. The CDR3 consists of 15 residues. Trimming at V came to 4 bases and at J to 6 bases, leaving 10 bases not matched to a gene. CDR1 ENHRY and CDR2 SYGVKD come from the germline V gene.

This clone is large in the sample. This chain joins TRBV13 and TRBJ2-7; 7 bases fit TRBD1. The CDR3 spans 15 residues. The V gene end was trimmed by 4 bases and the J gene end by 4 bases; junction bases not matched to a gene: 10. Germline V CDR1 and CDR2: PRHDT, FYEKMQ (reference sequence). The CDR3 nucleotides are TGTGCCAGCAGCTCCCCGGGACAGAATCTATACGAGCAGTACTTC. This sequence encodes CASSSPGQNLYEQYF.

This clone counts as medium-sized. CDR3 sequence: CAISESTRADTEAFF. The CDR3 region has the DNA TGTGCCATCAGTGAGTCTACCCGGGCGGACACTGAAGCTTTCTTT. The chain recombines TRBV10-3 with TRBJ1-1; no firm D call. Germline CDR1 ENHRY, CDR2 SYGVKD. V was shortened by 0 bases and J by 3 bases, with 11 bases between the two germline ends. The CDR3 runs 15 residues.

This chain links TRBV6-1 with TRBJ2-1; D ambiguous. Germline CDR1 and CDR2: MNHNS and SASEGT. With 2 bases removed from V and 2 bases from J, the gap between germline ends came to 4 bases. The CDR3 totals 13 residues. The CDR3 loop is CASSEPPYNEQFF. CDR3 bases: TGTGCCAGCAGTGAACCACCCTACAATGAGCAGTTCTTC.

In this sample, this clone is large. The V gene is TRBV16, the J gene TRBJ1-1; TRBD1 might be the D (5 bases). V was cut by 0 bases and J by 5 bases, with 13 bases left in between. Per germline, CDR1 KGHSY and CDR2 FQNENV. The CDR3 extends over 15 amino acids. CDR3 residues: CASSQSLRARTEAFF. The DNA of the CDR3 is TGTGCCAGCAGCCAATCGCTCAGGGCTCGTACTGAAGCTTTCTTT. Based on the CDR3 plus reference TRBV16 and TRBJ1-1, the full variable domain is GEEVAQTPKHLVRGEGQKAKLYCAPIKGHSYVFWYQQVLKNEFKFLISFQNENVFDETGMPKERFSAKCLPNSPCSLEIQATKLEDSAVYFCASSQSLRARTEAFFGQGTRLTVV.

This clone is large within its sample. The CDR3: CASSQDALGRASGELFF. CDR3 DNA: TGCGCCAGCAGCCAAGATGCTCTCGGGAGGGCCAGCGGGGAGCTGTTTTTT. The chain recombines TRBV4-3 with TRBJ2-2, with 8 nucleotides matching TRBD2. Germline CDR1 is LGHNA and CDR2 is YSLEER. Germline trimming cut 0 bases from V and 7 bases from J; bases unmatched to any gene: 10. The length of the CDR3 is 17 residues.

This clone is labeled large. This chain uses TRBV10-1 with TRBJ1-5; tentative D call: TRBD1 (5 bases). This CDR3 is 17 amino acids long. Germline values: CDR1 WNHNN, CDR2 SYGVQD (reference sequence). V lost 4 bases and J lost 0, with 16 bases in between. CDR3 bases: TGCGCCAGCAGTGCTAGAGACAGACTTTATAGCAATCAGCCCCAGCATTTT. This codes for CASSARDRLYSNQPQHF.

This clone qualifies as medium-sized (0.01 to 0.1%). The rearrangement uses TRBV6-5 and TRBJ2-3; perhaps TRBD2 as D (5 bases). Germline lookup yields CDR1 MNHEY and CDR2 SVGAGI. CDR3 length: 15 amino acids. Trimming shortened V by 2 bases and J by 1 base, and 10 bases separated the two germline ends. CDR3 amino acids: CASSYKAVRTDTQYF. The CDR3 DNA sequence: TGTGCCAGCAGTTACAAAGCGGTTCGCACAGATACGCAGTATTTT.

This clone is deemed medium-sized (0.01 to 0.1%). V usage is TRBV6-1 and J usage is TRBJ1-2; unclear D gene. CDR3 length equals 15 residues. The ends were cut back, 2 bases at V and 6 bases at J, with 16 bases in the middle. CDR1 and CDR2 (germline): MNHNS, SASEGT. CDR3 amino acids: CASSETIVPKDGYTF. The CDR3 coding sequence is TGTGCCAGCAGTGAAACAATAGTACCTAAGGATGGCTACACCTTC.

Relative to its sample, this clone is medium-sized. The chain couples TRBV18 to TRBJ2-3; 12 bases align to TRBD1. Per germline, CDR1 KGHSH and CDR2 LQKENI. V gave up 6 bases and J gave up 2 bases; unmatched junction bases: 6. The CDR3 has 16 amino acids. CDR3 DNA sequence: TGTGCCAGCTCCCCCGGGACAGGGGGCGTCACAGATACGCAGTATTTT. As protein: CASSPGTGGVTDTQYF. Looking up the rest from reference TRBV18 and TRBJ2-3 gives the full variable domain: NAGVMQNPRHLVRRRGQEARLRCSPMKGHSHVYWYRQLPEEGLKFMVYLQKENIIDESGMPKERFSAEFPKEGPSILRIQQVVRGDSAAYFCASSPGTGGVTDTQYFGPGTRLTVL.

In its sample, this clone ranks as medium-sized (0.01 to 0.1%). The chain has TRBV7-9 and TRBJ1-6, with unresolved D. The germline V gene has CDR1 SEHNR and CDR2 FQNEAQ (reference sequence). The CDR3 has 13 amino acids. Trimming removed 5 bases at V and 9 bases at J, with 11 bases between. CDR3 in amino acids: CASSPHGVSPLHF. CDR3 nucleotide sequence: TGTGCCAGCAGCCCACACGGGGTTTCACCCCTCCACTTT. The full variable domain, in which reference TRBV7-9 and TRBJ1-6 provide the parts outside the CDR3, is DTGVSQNPRHKITKRGQNVTFRCDPISEHNRLYWYRQTLGQGPEFLTYFQNEAQLEKSRLLSDRFSAERPKGSFSTLEIQRTEQGDSAMYLCASSPHGVSPLHFGNGTRLTVT.

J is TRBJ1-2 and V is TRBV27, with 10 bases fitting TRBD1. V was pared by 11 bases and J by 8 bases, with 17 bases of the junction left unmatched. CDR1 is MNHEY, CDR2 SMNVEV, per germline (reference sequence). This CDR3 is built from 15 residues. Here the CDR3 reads CACCYRDRGRSGYTF. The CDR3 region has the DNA TGTGCCTGCTGTTATCGCGACAGGGGGCGAAGCGGCTACACCTTC.

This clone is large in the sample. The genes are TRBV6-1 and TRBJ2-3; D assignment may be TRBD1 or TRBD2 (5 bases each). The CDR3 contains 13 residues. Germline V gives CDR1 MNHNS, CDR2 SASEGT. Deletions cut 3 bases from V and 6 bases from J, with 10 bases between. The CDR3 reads CASSDGTSDTQYF. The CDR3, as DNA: TGTGCCAGCAGTGATGGGACGTCGGATACGCAGTATTTT.

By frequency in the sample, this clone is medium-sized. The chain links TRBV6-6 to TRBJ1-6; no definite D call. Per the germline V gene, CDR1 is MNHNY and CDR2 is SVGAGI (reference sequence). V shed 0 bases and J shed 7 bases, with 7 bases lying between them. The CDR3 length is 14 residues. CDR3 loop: CASSYSEGNSPLHF. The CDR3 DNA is TGTGCCAGCAGTTACTCCGAGGGAAATTCACCCCTCCACTTT.

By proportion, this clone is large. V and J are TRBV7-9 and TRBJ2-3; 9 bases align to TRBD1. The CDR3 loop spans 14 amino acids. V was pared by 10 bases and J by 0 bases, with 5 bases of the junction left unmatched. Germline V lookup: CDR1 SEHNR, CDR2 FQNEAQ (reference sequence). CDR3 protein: CATTGQGSTDTQYF. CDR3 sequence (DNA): TGTGCCACCACCGGACAGGGGAGCACAGATACGCAGTATTTT.

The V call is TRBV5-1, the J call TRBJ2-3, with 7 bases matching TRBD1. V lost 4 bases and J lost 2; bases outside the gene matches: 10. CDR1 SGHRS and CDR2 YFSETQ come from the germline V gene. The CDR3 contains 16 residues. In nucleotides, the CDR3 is TGCGCCAGCAGCCTCACAGGGGACAAATACACAGATACGCAGTATTTT. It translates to CASSLTGDKYTDTQYF.

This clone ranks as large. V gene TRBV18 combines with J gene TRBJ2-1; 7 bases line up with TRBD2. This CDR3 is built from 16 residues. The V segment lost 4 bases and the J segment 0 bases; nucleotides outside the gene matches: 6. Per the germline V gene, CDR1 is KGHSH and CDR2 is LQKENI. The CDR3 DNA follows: TGTGCCAGCTCACGGTCTAGCGGACTCTCCTACAATGAGCAGTTCTTC. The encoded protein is CASSRSSGLSYNEQFF.

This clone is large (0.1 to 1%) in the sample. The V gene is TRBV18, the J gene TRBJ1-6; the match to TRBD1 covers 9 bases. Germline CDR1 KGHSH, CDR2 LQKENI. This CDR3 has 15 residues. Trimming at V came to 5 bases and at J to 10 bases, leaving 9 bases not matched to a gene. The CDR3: CASSSGTGRISPLHF. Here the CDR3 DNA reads TGTGCCAGCTCATCAGGGACAGGGAGGATCTCACCCCTCCACTTT.

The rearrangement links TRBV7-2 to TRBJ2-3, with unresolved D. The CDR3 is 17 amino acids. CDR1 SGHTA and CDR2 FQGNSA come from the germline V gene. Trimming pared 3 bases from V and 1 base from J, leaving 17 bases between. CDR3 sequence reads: CASSFRGSADRTDTQYF. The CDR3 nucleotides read TGTGCCAGCAGCTTCCGCGGCTCGGCGGATCGCACAGATACGCAGTATTTT.

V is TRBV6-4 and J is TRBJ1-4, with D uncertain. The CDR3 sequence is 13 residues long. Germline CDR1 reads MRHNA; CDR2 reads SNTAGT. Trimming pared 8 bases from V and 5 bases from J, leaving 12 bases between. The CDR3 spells CASFSTENEKLFF. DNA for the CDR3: TGTGCCAGCTTCAGCACGGAAAATGAAAAACTGTTTTTT.

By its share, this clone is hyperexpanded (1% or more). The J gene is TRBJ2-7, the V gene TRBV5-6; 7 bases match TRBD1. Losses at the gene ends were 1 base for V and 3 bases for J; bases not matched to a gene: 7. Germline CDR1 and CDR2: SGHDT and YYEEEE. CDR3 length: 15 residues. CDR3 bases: TGTGCCAGCAGCTTGCCCGGGACAGACATCTACGAGCAGTACTTC. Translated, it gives CASSLPGTDIYEQYF.

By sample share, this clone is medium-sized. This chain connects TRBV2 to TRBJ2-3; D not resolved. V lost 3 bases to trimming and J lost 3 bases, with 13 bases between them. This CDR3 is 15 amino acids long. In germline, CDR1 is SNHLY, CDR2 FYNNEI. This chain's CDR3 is CASSDNRPRTDTQYF. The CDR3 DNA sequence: TGTGCCAGCAGTGACAATAGACCACGGACAGATACGCAGTATTTT.

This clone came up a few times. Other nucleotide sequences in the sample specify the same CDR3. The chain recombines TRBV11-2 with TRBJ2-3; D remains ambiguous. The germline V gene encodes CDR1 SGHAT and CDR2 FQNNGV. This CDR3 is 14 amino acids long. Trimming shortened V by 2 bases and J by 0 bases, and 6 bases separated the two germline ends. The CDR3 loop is CASSLSLSTDTQYF. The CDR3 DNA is TGTGCCAGCAGCTTAAGTCTGAGCACAGATACGCAGTATTTT. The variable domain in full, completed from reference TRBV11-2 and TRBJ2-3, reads EAGVAQSPRYKIIEKRQSVAFWCNPISGHATLYWYQQILGQGPKLLIQFQNNGVVDDSQLPKDRFSAERLKGVDSTLKIQPAKLEDSAVYLCASSLSLSTDTQYFGPGTRLTVL.

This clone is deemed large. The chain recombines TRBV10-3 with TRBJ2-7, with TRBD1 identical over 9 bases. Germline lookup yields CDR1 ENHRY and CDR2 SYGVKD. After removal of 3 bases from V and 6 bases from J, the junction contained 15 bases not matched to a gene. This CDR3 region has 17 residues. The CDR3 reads CAISDLAGTGKGAEQYF. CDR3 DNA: TGTGCCATCAGTGATTTGGCCGGGACAGGGAAGGGGGCCGAGCAGTACTTC.

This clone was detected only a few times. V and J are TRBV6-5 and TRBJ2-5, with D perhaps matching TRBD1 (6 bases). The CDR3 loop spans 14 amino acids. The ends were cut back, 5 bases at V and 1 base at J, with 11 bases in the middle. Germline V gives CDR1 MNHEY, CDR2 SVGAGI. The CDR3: CASSNGQLQETQYF. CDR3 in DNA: TGTGCCAGCAGTAACGGACAGCTCCAAGAGACCCAGTACTTC.

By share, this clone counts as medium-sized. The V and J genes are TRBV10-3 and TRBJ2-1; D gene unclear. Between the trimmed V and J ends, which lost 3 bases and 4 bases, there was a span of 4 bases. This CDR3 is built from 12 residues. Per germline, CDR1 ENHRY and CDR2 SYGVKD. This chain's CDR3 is CAISDGYNEQFF. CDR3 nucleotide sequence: TGTGCCATCAGTGACGGGTACAATGAGCAGTTCTTC.

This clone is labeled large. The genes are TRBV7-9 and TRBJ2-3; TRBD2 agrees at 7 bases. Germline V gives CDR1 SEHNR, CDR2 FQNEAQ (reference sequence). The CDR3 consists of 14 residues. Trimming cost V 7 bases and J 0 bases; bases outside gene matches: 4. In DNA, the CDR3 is TGTGCCAGCACCGAAGCGGGGAGCACAGATACGCAGTATTTT. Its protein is CASTEAGSTDTQYF. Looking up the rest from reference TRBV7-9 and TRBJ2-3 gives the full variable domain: DTGVSQNPRHKITKRGQNVTFRCDPISEHNRLYWYRQTLGQGPEFLTYFQNEAQLEKSRLLSDRFSAERPKGSFSTLEIQRTEQGDSAMYLCASTEAGSTDTQYFGPGTRLTVL.

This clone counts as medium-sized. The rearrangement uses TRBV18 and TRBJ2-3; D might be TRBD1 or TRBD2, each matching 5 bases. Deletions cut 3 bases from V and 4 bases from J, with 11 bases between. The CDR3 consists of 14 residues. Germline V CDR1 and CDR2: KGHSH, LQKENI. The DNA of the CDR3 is TGTGCCAGCTCACCTAACCTGGGGGCAGATACGCAGTATTTT. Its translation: CASSPNLGADTQYF.

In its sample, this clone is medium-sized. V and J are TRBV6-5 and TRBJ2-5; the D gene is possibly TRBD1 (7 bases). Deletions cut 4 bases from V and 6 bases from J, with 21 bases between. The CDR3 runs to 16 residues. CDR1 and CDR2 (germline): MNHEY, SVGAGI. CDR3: CASSSSQGGRGKTQYF. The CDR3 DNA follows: TGTGCCAGCAGTTCTAGCCAGGGGGGCCGAGGGAAGACCCAGTACTTC.

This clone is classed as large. The CDR3 region is CAISERTVGGLGTEAFF. CDR3 sequence (DNA): TGTGCCATCAGTGAGAGGACAGTTGGGGGCCTCGGGACTGAAGCTTTCTTT. This chain connects TRBV10-3 to TRBJ1-1; the D gene is possibly TRBD1 (6 bases). CDR1 is ENHRY, CDR2 SYGVKD, per germline. The CDR3 covers 17 residues. V lost 2 bases, J lost 5 bases, and 21 bases lay in between.

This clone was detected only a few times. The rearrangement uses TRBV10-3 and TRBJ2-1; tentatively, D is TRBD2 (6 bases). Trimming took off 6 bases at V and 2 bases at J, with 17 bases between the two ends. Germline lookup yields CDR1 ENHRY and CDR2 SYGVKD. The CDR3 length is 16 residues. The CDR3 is CAISGAGLATYNEQFF. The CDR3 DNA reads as TGTGCCATCAGCGGCGCGGGACTGGCTACCTACAATGAGCAGTTCTTC.